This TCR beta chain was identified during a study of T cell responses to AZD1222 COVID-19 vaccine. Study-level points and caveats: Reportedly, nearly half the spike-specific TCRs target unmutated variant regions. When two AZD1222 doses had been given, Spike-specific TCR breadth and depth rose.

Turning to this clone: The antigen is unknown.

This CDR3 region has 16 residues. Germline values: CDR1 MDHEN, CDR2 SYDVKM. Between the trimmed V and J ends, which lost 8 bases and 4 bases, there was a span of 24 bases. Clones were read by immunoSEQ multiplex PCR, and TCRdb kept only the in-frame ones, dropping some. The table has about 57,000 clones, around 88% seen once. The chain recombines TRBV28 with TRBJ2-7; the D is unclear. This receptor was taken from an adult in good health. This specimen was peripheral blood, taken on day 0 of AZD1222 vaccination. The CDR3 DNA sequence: TGTGCCAGCGGGCATCTGTCCGGGCGATTTTTTTACGAGCAGTACTTC. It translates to CASGHLSGRFFYEQYF.